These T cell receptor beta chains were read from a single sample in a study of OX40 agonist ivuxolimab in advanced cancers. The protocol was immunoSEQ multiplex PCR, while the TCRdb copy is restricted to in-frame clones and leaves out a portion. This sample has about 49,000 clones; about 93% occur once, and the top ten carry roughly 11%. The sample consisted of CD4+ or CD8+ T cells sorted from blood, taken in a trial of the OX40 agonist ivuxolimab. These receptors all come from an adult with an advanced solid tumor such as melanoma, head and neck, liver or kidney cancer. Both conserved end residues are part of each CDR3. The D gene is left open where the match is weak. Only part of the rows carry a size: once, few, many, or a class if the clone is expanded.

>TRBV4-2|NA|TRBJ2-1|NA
TGTGCCAGCAGCCAAGAACCCGGACTCTACAATGAGCAGTTCTTC
CASSQEPGLYNEQFF
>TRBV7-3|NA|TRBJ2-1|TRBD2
TGTGCCAGCAGCGACACTAGCGGGGGGTACAATGAGCAGTTCTTC
CASSDTSGGYNEQFF
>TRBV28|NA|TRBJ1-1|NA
TGTGCCAGCACCTCCGAGGCCTTTGCGAACACTGAAGCTTTCTTT
CASTSEAFANTEAFF
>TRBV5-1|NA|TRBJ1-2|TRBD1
TGCGCCAGCAGCTTTTCTGCCGTCCGGGACAGCCCCAACTATGGCTACACCTTC
CASSFSAVRDSPNYGYTF
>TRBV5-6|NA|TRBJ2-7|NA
TGTGCCAGCGGTCAGATTGAGGGAGTGATACGGTACGAGCAGTACTTC
CASGQIEGVIRYEQYF
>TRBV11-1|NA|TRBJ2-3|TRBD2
TGTGCCAGCAGCTCTTGGACTAGTAGAACAGATACGCAGTATTTT
CASSSWTSRTDTQYF
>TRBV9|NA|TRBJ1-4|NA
TGTGCCAGCAGCCCCGGCGGGGGCCTTAATGAAAAACTGTTTTTT
CASSPGGGLNEKLFF
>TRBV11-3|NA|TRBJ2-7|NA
TGTGCCAGCAGCGCAACCGGGCCCCACTCCTACGAGCAGTACTTC
CASSATGPHSYEQYF
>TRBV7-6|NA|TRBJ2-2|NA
TGTGCCAGCAGTTTAACAGGGTCCGGGGAGCTGTTTTTT
CASSLTGSGELFF
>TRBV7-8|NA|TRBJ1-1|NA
TGTGCCAGCAGCTTAGTCTTTCAGGGCAGGGACCCTGAAGCTTTCTTT
CASSLVFQGRDPEAFF
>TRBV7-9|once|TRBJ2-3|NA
TGTGCCAGCAGCCCAAGTACCAGGGCAGATACGCAGTATTTT
CASSPSTRADTQYF
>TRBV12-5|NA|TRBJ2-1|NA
TGTGCTAGTGGCGGACCCCTAATTCGGGGCAATGAGCAGTTCTTC
CASGGPLIRGNEQFF
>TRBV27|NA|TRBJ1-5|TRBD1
TGTGCCAGCAGACCGACAGGGGGCGATGGCAATCAGCCCCAGCATTTT
CASRPTGGDGNQPQHF
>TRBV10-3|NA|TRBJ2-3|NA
TGTGCCATCACTTCCACAGATACGCAGTATTTT
CAITSTDTQYF
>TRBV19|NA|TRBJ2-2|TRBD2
TGTGCCAGTAGCCAGCGGGAGAGAGTCGGGGAGCTGTTTTTT
CASSQRERVGELFF
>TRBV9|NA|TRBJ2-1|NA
TGTGCCAGCGGCAACGGGGTGAACAATGAGCAGTTCTTC
CASGNGVNNEQFF
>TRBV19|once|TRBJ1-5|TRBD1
TGTGCCAGTAGTACAGGGACAGGGGGCAATCAGCCCCAGCATTTT
CASSTGTGGNQPQHF
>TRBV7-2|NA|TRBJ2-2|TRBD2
TGTGCCAGCAGCCGCCGGGAGGGAACGAACACCGGGGAGCTGTTTTTT
CASSRREGTNTGELFF
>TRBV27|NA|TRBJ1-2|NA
TGTGCCAGCAGTTCCCCGGGGGCCTCGGGCTATGGCTACACCTTC
CASSSPGASGYGYTF
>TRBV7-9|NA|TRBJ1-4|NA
TGTGCCAGCAGCCTAAAGTCAGGGCTGACTAATGAAAAACTGTTTTTT
CASSLKSGLTNEKLFF
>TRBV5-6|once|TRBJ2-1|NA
TGTGCCAGCAGCTTGGGAGTGGTTAGGGGCACTTTCTACAATGAGCAGTTCTTC
CASSLGVVRGTFYNEQFF
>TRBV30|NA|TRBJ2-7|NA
TGTGCCTGGAGGATCTATGACAGGCCCTACGAGCAGTACTTC
CAWRIYDRPYEQYF
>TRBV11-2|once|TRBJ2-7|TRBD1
TGTGCCAGCAGGATACAGGGGCTCGGGTACGAGCAGTACTTC
CASRIQGLGYEQYF
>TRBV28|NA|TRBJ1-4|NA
TGTGCCAGCAGTTCGAATACAGGGAGACTGTTTTTT
CASSSNTGRLFF
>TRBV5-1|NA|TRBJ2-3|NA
TGCGCCAGCAGCGTTTCCACAGATACGCAGTATTTT
CASSVSTDTQYF
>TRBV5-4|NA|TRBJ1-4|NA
TGTGCCAGCAGCTTGGACAGATATAATGAAAAACTGTTTTTT
CASSLDRYNEKLFF
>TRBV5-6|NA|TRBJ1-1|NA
TGTGCCAGCGGAGGCCGGCGGGAACCGAACACTGAAGCTTTCTTT
CASGGRREPNTEAFF
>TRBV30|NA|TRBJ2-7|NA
TGTGCCTGGAGCCCCAGGGGGGCGGCCTACGAGCAGTACTTC
CAWSPRGAAYEQYF
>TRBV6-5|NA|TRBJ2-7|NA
TGTGCCAGCAGTTACCTCGCTGTCTACGAGCAGTACTTC
CASSYLAVYEQYF
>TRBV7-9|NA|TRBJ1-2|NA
TGTGCCAGCAGCCCCCCCGGGAATGGCTACACCTTC
CASSPPGNGYTF
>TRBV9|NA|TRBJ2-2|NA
TGTGCCAGCCGGCAGCTTCAGGACACCGGGGAGCTGTTTTTT
CASRQLQDTGELFF
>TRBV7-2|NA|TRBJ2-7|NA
TGTGCCAGCAGCTTAGAGGGGGGGGGTGAGGTGCTGGGGCAGTACTTC
CASSLEGGGEVLGQYF
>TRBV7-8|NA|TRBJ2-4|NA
TGTGCCAGCAGCTTAGCATCGCAGGATCCCAAAAACATTCAGTACTTC
CASSLASQDPKNIQYF
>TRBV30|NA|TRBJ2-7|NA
TGTGCCTGGAGGGGGTCGGAGAGCTCCTACGAGCAGTACTTC
CAWRGSESSYEQYF
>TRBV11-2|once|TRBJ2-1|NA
TGTGCCAGCAGCTTAGGCCCTAGCCGTCACAATGAGCAGTTCTTC
CASSLGPSRHNEQFF
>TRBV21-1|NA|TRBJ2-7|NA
TGTGCCAGCAGCAAACACCATGAGGGGAAGGACCCTTACGAGCAGTACTTC
CASSKHHEGKDPYEQYF
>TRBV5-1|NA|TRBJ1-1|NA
TGCGCCAGCAGCTTGGGAGGGAACACTGAAGCTTTCTTT
CASSLGGNTEAFF
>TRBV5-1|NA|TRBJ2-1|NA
TGCGCCAGCAGCTCCCCAGGAGGTGAGCAGTTCTTC
CASSSPGGEQFF
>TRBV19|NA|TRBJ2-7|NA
TGTGCCAGTAGTATTTCGTACAGGAGCTCCTACGAGCAGTACTTC
CASSISYRSSYEQYF
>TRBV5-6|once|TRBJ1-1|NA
TGTGCCAGCAGCTTTAGTCAGATTCCTGAAGCTTTCTTT
CASSFSQIPEAFF
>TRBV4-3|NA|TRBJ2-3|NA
TGCGCCAGCAGCCAAGGGGGTAATACGCAGTATTTT
CASSQGGNTQYF
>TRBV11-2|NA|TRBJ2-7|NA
TGTGCCAGCAGCACCTCTGGGACCTACGAGCAGTACTTC
CASSTSGTYEQYF
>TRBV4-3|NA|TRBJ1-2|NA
TGCGCCAGCAGCCATGCGATCGGGAATGGCTACACCTTC
CASSHAIGNGYTF
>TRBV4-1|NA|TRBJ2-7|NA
TGCGCCAGCAGCCAAGTGGACAACTCCTACGAGCAGTACTTC
CASSQVDNSYEQYF
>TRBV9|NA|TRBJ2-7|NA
TGTGCCAGCAGCGTAGACGGCGGGATCCCCTCCGAGCAGTACTTC
CASSVDGGIPSEQYF
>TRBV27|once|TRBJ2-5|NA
TGTGCCAGCAGGGGCAACCAAGAAGAGACCCAGTACTTC
CASRGNQEETQYF